This T cell receptor (beta chain) was documented in a study of cytomegalovirus exposure and HLA in healthy donors. This clone showed up just once. The trim removed 5 bases at V and 4 bases at J, leaving 8 bases unmatched. Germline CDR1 SGHVS, CDR2 FQNEAQ. The CDR3 loop spans 16 amino acids. The PCR employed 60 Vbeta primers together with 13 Jbeta primers. Sequencing used immunoSEQ multiplex PCR; TCRdb keeps in-frame clones, though not all of them. The sample includes approximately 170,000 clones, approximately 78% of them seen just once. Sample: PBMCs. This TCR was sampled from a male donor in good health and CMV-seronegative. V usage is TRBV7-8 and J usage is TRBJ2-1, with TRBD2 matching 10 bases. CDR3 protein: CASSALPGLAYNEQFF. The DNA for the CDR3 is TGTGCCAGCAGCGCACTACCGGGACTAGCGTACAATGAGCAGTTCTTC.